These T cell receptor beta chains were read from a single sample in a study of neoadjuvant anti-PD-1 for oral cavity cancer. Sequencing used immunoSEQ multiplex PCR; TCRdb keeps in-frame clones, though not all of them. Of 50,000 to 65,000 clones listed, 79% are singletons. Sequences were derived from PBMCs, sampled before nivolumab (anti-PD-1) treatment. Receptors were obtained from a person aged 40 to 85 with oral cavity squamous cell carcinoma. Both conserved end residues are part of each CDR3. The order of the fields is J gene, V gene, D gene, clone size, CDR3 protein, CDR3 DNA. The D gene is left open where the match is weak. Not every row has a clone size; where given, it reads once, few, many or a size class.

J: TRBJ2-7; V: TRBV14; D: TRBD1; size: .; CDR3: CASSRDRGQSGYEQYF; DNA: TGTGCCAGCAGCCGCGACAGGGGGCAGAGTGGCTACGAGCAGTACTTC
J: TRBJ2-5; V: TRBV25-1; D: .; size: .; CDR3: CASSERSRAWGKETQYF; DNA: TGTGCCAGCAGTGAGAGGTCCCGTGCCTGGGGTAAAGAGACCCAGTACTTC
J: TRBJ1-5; V: TRBV9; D: .; size: few; CDR3: CASKRVSNQPQHF; DNA: TGTGCCAGCAAGCGAGTTAGCAATCAGCCCCAGCATTTT
J: TRBJ2-3; V: TRBV10-2; D: .; size: few; CDR3: CASSETGTDTQYF; DNA: TGCGCCAGCAGTGAAACCGGGACAGATACGCAGTATTTT
J: TRBJ2-5; V: TRBV4-1; D: .; size: .; CDR3: CASSQQGIGSETQYF; DNA: TGCGCCAGCAGCCAGCAGGGAATCGGTTCGGAGACCCAGTACTTC
J: TRBJ1-1; V: TRBV28; D: .; size: .; CDR3: CASSLFLIRSNTEAFF; DNA: TGTGCCAGCAGTCTTTTTCTGATCAGGAGCAACACTGAAGCTTTCTTT
J: TRBJ1-1; V: TRBV19; D: .; size: .; CDR3: CASSISHNTEAFF; DNA: TGTGCCAGTAGTATTAGTCATAACACTGAAGCTTTCTTT
J: TRBJ1-1; V: TRBV10-3; D: .; size: .; CDR3: CAISESGGHLGAFF; DNA: TGTGCCATCAGTGAGTCCGGGGGACATCTGGGAGCTTTCTTT
J: TRBJ2-7; V: TRBV19; D: .; size: .; CDR3: CASSPRAGSYEQYF; DNA: TGTGCCAGTAGTCCCAGAGCAGGGTCCTACGAGCAGTACTTC
J: TRBJ2-2; V: TRBV14; D: .; size: .; CDR3: CASRLSGTLNTGELFF; DNA: TGTGCCAGCAGGCTTTCCGGGACTTTGAACACCGGGGAGCTGTTTTTT
J: TRBJ2-7; V: TRBV6-5; D: .; size: .; CDR3: CASSYSSGGGYEQYF; DNA: TGTGCCAGCAGTTATTCCTCAGGGGGAGGCTACGAGCAGTACTTC
J: TRBJ1-2; V: TRBV19; D: .; size: .; CDR3: CASSILGVDGYTF; DNA: TGTGCCAGTAGTATACTTGGGGTAGATGGCTACACCTTC
J: TRBJ1-2; V: TRBV10-1; D: .; size: .; CDR3: CASSESKNYGYTF; DNA: TGCGCCAGCAGTGAGTCAAAAAACTATGGCTACACCTTC
J: TRBJ1-6; V: TRBV5-1; D: .; size: .; CDR3: CASSLGGNSPLHF; DNA: TGCGCCAGCAGCTTGGGAGGTAATTCACCCCTCCACTTT
J: TRBJ2-3; V: TRBV19; D: .; size: .; CDR3: CASSIGDIRTDTQYF; DNA: TGTGCCAGTAGTATAGGGGACATCCGCACAGATACGCAGTATTTT
J: TRBJ1-4; V: TRBV6-6; D: .; size: .; CDR3: CAISGYSATNEKLFF; DNA: TGTGCCATCTCGGGGTACAGCGCAACTAATGAAAAACTGTTTTTT
J: TRBJ2-2; V: TRBV14; D: .; size: few; CDR3: CASSRTGPGELFF; DNA: TGTGCCAGCAGCCGGACGGGGCCCGGGGAGCTGTTTTTT
J: TRBJ2-1; V: TRBV11-3; D: .; size: once; CDR3: CASSPNRDPLNEQFF; DNA: TGTGCCAGCAGCCCGAACAGGGACCCCTTAAATGAGCAGTTCTTC
J: TRBJ2-7; V: TRBV11-2; D: .; size: .; CDR3: CASSLDLWSYEQYF; DNA: TGTGCCAGCAGCTTAGATCTCTGGTCCTACGAGCAGTACTTC
J: TRBJ2-7; V: TRBV5-1; D: TRBD2; size: .; CDR3: CASSQTSGPKGRYEQYF; DNA: TGCGCCAGCAGCCAGACTAGCGGGCCAAAGGGGCGCTACGAGCAGTACTTC
J: TRBJ1-2; V: TRBV19; D: .; size: .; CDR3: CASGLGYGYTF; DNA: TGTGCCAGTGGTTTAGGCTATGGCTACACCTTC
J: TRBJ2-4; V: TRBV15; D: .; size: .; CDR3: CATSQPEGAKNIQYF; DNA: TGTGCCACCAGCCAACCCGAGGGAGCCAAAAACATTCAGTACTTC
J: TRBJ1-1; V: TRBV5-1; D: .; size: .; CDR3: CASSLAERGWTEAFF; DNA: TGCGCCAGCAGCTTGGCCGAGAGGGGGTGGACTGAAGCTTTCTTT
J: TRBJ1-1; V: TRBV5-4; D: .; size: .; CDR3: CASSRPIPDTEAFF; DNA: TGTGCCAGCAGCCGTCCAATCCCGGACACTGAAGCTTTCTTT
J: TRBJ1-1; V: TRBV6-5; D: .; size: once; CDR3: CASSLRPGVNTEAFF; DNA: TGTGCCAGCAGCTTACGTCCGGGGGTGAACACTGAAGCTTTCTTT
J: TRBJ1-2; V: TRBV19; D: .; size: few; CDR3: CASRGLVNYGYTF; DNA: TGTGCCAGTAGGGGACTAGTTAACTATGGCTACACCTTC
J: TRBJ1-1; V: TRBV10-3; D: .; size: medium-sized; CDR3: CAISDLGEGDAFF; DNA: TGTGCCATCAGTGATCTCGGGGAAGGTGATGCTTTCTTT
J: TRBJ1-1; V: TRBV18; D: .; size: once; CDR3: CASSRDTSNTEAFF; DNA: TGTGCCAGCTCTCGGGACACTTCGAACACTGAAGCTTTCTTT
J: TRBJ2-2; V: TRBV27; D: TRBD2; size: .; CDR3: CASSFLAGVTGELFF; DNA: TGTGCCAGCAGTTTCCTAGCGGGAGTCACCGGGGAGCTGTTTTTT
J: TRBJ2-2; V: TRBV14; D: TRBD1; size: .; CDR3: CASSPTGPNTGELFF; DNA: TGTGCCAGCAGCCCGACAGGGCCGAACACCGGGGAGCTGTTTTTT
J: TRBJ1-1; V: TRBV5-5; D: .; size: .; CDR3: CASSPDWLTPGFF; DNA: TGTGCCAGCAGCCCGGACTGGTTAACCCCAGGTTTCTTT
J: TRBJ2-5; V: TRBV14; D: .; size: .; CDR3: CASSQVIQTQYF; DNA: TGTGCCAGCAGCCAAGTTATCCAGACCCAGTACTTC
J: TRBJ1-2; V: TRBV5-5; D: .; size: .; CDR3: CASTLRTNGYTF; DNA: TGTGCCAGCACCTTGAGAACGAATGGCTACACCTTC
J: TRBJ1-2; V: TRBV19; D: .; size: .; CDR3: CASSPRGTPGYGYTF; DNA: TGTGCCAGTAGCCCTCGGGGGACCCCTGGCTATGGCTACACCTTC
J: TRBJ1-2; V: TRBV6-5; D: TRBD1; size: .; CDR3: CASSYSGQGVNYGYTF; DNA: TGTGCCAGCAGTTACTCCGGACAGGGTGTTAACTATGGCTACACCTTC
J: TRBJ2-1; V: TRBV28; D: .; size: .; CDR3: CASRPYRDDEQFF; DNA: TGTGCCAGCCGACCGTACAGGGATGACGAGCAGTTCTTC
J: TRBJ2-7; V: TRBV18; D: TRBD2; size: .; CDR3: CASSPGTNYEQYF; DNA: TGTGCCAGCTCACCCGGGACTAACTACGAGCAGTACTTC
J: TRBJ2-1; V: TRBV29-1; D: .; size: .; CDR3: CSVGWVGNEQFF; DNA: TGCAGCGTTGGTTGGGTAGGGAATGAGCAGTTCTTC
J: TRBJ1-3; V: TRBV29-1; D: .; size: few; CDR3: CSVIISGNTIYF; DNA: TGCAGCGTTATTATCTCTGGAAACACCATATATTTT
J: TRBJ2-6; V: TRBV5-4; D: TRBD1; size: .; CDR3: CASRRGGDAGANVLTF; DNA: TGTGCCAGCAGGAGAGGGGGCGACGCGGGGGCCAACGTCCTGACTTTC
J: TRBJ1-6; V: TRBV4-2; D: TRBD1; size: .; CDR3: CASSQGQGDNSPLHF; DNA: TGTGCCAGCAGCCAAGGACAGGGGGATAATTCACCCCTCCACTTT
J: TRBJ1-6; V: TRBV2; D: .; size: .; CDR3: CASSQGTYNSPLHF; DNA: TGTGCCAGCAGCCAAGGGACCTATAATTCACCCCTCCACTTT
J: TRBJ1-2; V: TRBV27; D: .; size: few; CDR3: CASSLLSGQTNYGYTF; DNA: TGTGCCAGCAGTTTATTGTCGGGACAAACTAACTATGGCTACACCTTC
J: TRBJ1-1; V: TRBV14; D: .; size: .; CDR3: CASSQVEGRGTEAFF; DNA: TGTGCCAGCAGCCAAGTTGAAGGGAGGGGCACTGAAGCTTTCTTT
J: TRBJ2-2; V: TRBV19; D: .; size: few; CDR3: CASSRKWGELFF; DNA: TGTGCCAGTAGCCGTAAGTGGGGGGAGCTGTTTTTT
J: TRBJ1-5; V: TRBV6-6; D: TRBD1; size: .; CDR3: CASSYSIGGQQPQHF; DNA: TGTGCCAGCAGTTACTCGATAGGGGGCCAACAGCCCCAGCATTTT
J: TRBJ2-3; V: TRBV4-2; D: .; size: .; CDR3: CASSQITGTSTDTQYF; DNA: TGTGCCAGCAGCCAAATTACCGGGACTAGCACAGATACGCAGTATTTT
J: TRBJ1-1; V: TRBV6-1; D: TRBD1; size: .; CDR3: CASTDRRDTEAFF; DNA: TGTGCCAGCACGGACAGGAGGGACACTGAAGCTTTCTTT